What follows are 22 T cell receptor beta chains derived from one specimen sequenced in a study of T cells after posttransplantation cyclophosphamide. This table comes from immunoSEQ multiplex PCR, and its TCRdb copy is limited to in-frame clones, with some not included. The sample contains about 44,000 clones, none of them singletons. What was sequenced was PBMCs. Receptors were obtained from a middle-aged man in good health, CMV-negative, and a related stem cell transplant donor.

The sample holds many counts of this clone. CDR3 coding DNA: TGTGCTAGTGGTTTGGACGGGACAGGGGCGGATGAGCAGTTCTTC. It translates to CASGLDGTGADEQFF. The V call is TRBV12-5, the J call TRBJ2-1; 10 positions match TRBD1. The germline gives CDR1 LGHNT, CDR2 FRNRAP. With 1 base clipped from V and 8 bases from J, the junction kept 5 bases outside the gene matches. CDR3 length equals 15 residues.

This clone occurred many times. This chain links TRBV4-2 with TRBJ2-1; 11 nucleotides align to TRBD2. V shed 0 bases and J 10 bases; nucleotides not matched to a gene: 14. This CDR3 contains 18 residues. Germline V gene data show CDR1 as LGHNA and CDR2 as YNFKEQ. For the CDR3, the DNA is TGTGCCAGCAGCCAAGAAACTAGCGGGAGAATAGAGTTGTGGGAGCAGTTCTTC. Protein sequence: CASSQETSGRIELWEQFF.

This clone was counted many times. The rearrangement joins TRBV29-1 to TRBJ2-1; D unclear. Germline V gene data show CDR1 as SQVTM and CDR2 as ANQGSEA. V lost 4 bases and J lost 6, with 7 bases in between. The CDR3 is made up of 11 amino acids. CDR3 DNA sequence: TGCAGCGTTGGAACTTTCAATGAGCAGTTCTTC. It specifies CSVGTFNEQFF.

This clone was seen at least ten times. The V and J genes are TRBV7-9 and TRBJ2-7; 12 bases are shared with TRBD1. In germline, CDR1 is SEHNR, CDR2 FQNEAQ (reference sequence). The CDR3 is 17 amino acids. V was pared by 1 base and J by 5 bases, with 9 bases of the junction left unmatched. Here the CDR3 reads CASSLVSGQGASDEQYF. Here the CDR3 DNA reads TGTGCCAGCAGCTTAGTTTCGGGACAGGGGGCTAGCGACGAGCAGTACTTC.

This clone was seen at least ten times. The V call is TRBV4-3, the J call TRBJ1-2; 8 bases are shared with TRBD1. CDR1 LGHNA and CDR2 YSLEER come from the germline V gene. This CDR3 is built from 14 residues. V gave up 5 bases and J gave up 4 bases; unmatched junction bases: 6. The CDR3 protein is CASSNLQGGYGYTF. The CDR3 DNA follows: TGCGCCAGCAGCAACCTACAGGGGGGCTATGGCTACACCTTC.

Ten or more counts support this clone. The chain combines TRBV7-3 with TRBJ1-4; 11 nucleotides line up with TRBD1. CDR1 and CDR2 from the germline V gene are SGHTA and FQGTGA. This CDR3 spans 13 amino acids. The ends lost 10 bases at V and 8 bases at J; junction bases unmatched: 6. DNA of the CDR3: TGTGCCATCCGGACAGGGGGCGAAGAAAAACTGTTTTTT. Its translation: CAIRTGGEEKLFF.

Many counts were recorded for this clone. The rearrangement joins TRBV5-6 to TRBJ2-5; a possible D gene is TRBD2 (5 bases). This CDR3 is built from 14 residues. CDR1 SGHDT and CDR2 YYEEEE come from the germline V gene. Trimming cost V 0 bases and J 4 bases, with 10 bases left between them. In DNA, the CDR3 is TGTGCCAGCAGCTTGGCGGGGATACGAGAGACCCAGTACTTC. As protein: CASSLAGIRETQYF.

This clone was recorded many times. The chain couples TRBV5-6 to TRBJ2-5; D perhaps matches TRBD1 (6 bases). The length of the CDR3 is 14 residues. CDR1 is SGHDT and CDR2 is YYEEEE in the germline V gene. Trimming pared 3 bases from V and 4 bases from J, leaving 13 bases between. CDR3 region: CASSSTGIGETQYF. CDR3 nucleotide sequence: TGTGCCAGCAGCTCTACAGGGATTGGAGAGACCCAGTACTTC.

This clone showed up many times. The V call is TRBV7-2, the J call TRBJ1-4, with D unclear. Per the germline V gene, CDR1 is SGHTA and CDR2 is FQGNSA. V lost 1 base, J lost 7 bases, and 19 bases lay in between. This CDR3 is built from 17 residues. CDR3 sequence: CASSLDGPGVKGEKLFF. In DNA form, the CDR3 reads TGTGCCAGCAGCTTAGATGGGCCGGGAGTCAAAGGTGAAAAACTGTTTTTT.

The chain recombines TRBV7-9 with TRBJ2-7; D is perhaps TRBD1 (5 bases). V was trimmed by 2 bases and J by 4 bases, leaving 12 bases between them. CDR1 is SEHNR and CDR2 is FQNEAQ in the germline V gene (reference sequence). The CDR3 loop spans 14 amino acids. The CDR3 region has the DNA TGTGCCAGCAGCTTAATAGCAGGGAATTACGAGCAGTACTTC. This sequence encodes CASSLIAGNYEQYF. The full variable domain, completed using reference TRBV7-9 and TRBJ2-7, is DTGVSQNPRHKITKRGQNVTFRCDPISEHNRLYWYRQTLGQGPEFLTYFQNEAQLEKSRLLSDRFSAERPKGSFSTLEIQRTEQGDSAMYLCASSLIAGNYEQYFGPGTRLTVT.

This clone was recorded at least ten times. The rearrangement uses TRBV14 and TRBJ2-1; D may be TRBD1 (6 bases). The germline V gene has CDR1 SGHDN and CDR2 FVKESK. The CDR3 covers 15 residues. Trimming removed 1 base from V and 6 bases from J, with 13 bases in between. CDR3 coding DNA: TGTGCCAGCAGCCAAGGGCAGGGGAAGGGCAATGAGCAGTTCTTC. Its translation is CASSQGQGKGNEQFF.

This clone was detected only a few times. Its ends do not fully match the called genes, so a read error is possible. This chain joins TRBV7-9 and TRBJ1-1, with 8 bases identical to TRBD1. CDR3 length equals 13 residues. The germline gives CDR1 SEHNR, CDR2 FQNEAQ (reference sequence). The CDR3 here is CAGRQGAGTEAFF. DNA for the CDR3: TGTGCCGGCAGGCAGGGGGCGGGAACTGAAGCTTTCTTT.

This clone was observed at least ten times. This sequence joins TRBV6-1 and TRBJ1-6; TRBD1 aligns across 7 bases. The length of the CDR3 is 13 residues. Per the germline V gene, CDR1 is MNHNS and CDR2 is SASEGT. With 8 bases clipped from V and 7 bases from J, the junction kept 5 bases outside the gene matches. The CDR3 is CASGTAGNSPLHF. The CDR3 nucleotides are TGTGCCAGCGGGACAGCCGGGAATTCACCCCTCCACTTT.

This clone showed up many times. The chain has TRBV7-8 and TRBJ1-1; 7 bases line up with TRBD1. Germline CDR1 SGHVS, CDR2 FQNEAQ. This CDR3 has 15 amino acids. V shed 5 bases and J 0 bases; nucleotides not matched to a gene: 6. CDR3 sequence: CASSVSGGVNTEAFF. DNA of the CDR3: TGTGCCAGCAGCGTGTCAGGGGGTGTGAACACTGAAGCTTTCTTT.

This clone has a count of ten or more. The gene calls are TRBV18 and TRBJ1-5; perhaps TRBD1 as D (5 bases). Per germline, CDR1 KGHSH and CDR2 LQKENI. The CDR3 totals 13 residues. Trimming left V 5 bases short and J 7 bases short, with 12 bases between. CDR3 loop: CASSRQKEQPQHF. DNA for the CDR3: TGTGCCAGCTCAAGACAGAAGGAACAGCCCCAGCATTTT.

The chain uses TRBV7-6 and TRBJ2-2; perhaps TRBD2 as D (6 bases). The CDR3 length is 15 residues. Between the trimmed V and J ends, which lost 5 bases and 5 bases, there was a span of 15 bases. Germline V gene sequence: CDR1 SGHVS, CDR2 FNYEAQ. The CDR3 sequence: CASSASGLETGELFF. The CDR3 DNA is TGTGCCAGCAGCGCCTCGGGACTCGAGACCGGGGAGCTGTTTTTT. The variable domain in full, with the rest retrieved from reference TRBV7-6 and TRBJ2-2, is GAGVSQSPRYKVTKRGQDVALRCDPISGHVSLYWYRQALGQGPEFLTYFNYEAQQDKSGLPNDRFSAERPEGSISTLTIQRTEQRDSAMYRCASSASGLETGELFFGEGSRLTVL.

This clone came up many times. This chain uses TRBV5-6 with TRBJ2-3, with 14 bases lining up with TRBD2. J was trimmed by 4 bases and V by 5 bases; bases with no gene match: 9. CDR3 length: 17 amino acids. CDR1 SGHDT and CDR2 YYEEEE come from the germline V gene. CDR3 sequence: CASRGTTSGGVADTQYF. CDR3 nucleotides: TGTGCCAGCAGGGGGACGACTAGCGGGGGGGTAGCAGATACGCAGTATTTT.

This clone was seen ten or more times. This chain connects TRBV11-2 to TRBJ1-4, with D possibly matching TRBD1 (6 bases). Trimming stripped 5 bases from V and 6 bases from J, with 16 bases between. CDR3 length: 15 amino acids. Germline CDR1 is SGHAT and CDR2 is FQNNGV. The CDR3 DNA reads TGTGCCAGCAGCCCTACCGGGACAAAAGATGAAAAACTGTTTTTT. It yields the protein CASSPTGTKDEKLFF.

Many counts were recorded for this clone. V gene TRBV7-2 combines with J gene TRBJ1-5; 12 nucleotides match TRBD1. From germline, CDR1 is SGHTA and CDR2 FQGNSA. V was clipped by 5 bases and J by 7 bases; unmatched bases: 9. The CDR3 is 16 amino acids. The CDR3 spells CASSPPGQGARQPQHF. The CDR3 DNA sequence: TGTGCCAGCAGCCCACCGGGACAGGGGGCAAGGCAGCCCCAGCATTTT.

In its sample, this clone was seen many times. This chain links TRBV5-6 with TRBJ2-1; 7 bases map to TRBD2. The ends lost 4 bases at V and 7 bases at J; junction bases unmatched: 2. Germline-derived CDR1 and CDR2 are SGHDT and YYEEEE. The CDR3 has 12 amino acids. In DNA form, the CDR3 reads TGTGCCAGCAGCCCGGGACTAAATGAGCAGTTCTTC. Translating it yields CASSPGLNEQFF.

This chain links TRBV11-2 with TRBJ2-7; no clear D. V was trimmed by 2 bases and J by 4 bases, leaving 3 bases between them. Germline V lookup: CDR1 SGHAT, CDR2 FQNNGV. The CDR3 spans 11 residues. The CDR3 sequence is CASSLQYEQYF. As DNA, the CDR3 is TGTGCCAGCAGCTTACAATACGAGCAGTACTTC.

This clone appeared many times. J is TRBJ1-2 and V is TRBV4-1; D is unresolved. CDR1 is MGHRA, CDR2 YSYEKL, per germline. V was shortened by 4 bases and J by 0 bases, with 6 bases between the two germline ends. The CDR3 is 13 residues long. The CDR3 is CASSPAANYGYTF. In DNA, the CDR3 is TGCGCCAGCAGCCCCGCGGCTAACTATGGCTACACCTTC.